This TCR beta chain is from a study of blood T cell repertoires in COVID-19. Overall study context: In each case, the material was cDNA or gDNA derived from T cells, B-cell-depleted T cells, or PBMCs.

Sequenced by immunoSEQ multiplex PCR; TCRdb stores in-frame clones only, minus some. The profile shows around 130,000 clones, around 85% of them singletons. In germline, CDR1 is LNHDA, CDR2 SQIVND (reference sequence). CDR3 length: 16 residues. With V trimmed by 4 bases and J by 7 bases, 10 bases remained unmatched. The receptor was derived from a human donor in a cohort sampled during active COVID-19. This rearrangement joins TRBV19 to TRBJ1-5, with 10 nucleotides matching TRBD1. Specimen: peripheral blood. The CDR3 bases are TGTGCCAGTAGTAGCGTAGGACAGGGGGTGAAACAGCCCCAGCATTTT. Translated: CASSSVGQGVKQPQHF.